A single sample gave rise to the 30 T cell receptor beta chains below, sequenced in a study of T cells in Graves' hyperthyroidism and ophthalmopathy. Amplified TCR beta CDR3 regions derived from RNA transcripts. The study used the HTBI primer set for a first-round RT-PCR of the TCR CDR3. TCRdb recomputed calls from the multiplex PCR reads with MiXCR, one row per CDR3 protein. The sample has more than 500,000 distinct CDR3 sequences, about 16% seen once. The sequenced sample consisted of blood. These receptors were collected from a woman in her thirties with Graves' ophthalmopathy.

The V and J genes are TRBV20-1 and TRBJ2-7; 8 bases fit TRBD2. The CDR3 contains 17 residues. V lost 3 bases and J lost 2; bases outside the gene matches: 15. Germline values: CDR1 DFQATT, CDR2 SNEGSKA (reference sequence). The CDR3: CSASPGGGTRGPYEQYF. The CDR3 DNA is TGCAGTGCTAGCCCCGGCGGCGGGACTAGAGGCCCCTACGAGCAGTACTTC.

This clonotype turned up a few times. The chain joins TRBV20-1 to TRBJ2-2; the match to TRBD2 covers 7 bases. CDR3 length: 16 amino acids. With V trimmed by 0 bases and J by 1 base, 5 bases remained unmatched. From germline, CDR1 is DFQATT and CDR2 SNEGSKA (reference sequence). CDR3 amino acids: CSARDRAGRNTGELFF. Written as DNA, the CDR3 is TGCAGTGCTAGAGACCGAGCGGGGAGGAACACCGGGGAGCTGTTTTTT.

At least ten counts were recorded for this clonotype. The chain links TRBV6-2 or TRBV6-3 to TRBJ2-3, with TRBD2 identical over 8 bases. V shed 4 bases and J 2 bases; nucleotides not matched to a gene: 5. Looked up from germline, CDR1 is MNHEY and CDR2 is SVGEGT. This CDR3 contains 15 residues. CDR3 amino acids: CASSSRTSSTDTQYF. CDR3 bases: TGTGCCAGCAGTTCCCGGACTAGCTCCACAGATACGCAGTATTTT.

The rearrangement joins TRBV10-3 to TRBJ2-1; the D gene is possibly TRBD1 (5 bases). The CDR3 runs to 15 residues. CDR1 and CDR2 from the germline V gene are ENHRY and SYGVKD. V was shortened by 7 bases and J by 9 bases, with 22 bases between the two germline ends. CDR3 nucleotide sequence: TGTGCCATCACAATTGACGAGCGAGACGACAGTGAGCAGTTCTTC. Protein: CAITIDERDDSEQFF.

This clonotype appeared many times. The chain is built from TRBV20-1 and TRBJ2-7, with TRBD2 as a possible D gene (5 bases). Between the trimmed V and J ends, which lost 6 bases and 4 bases, there was a span of 10 bases. The CDR3 length is 11 residues. The germline gives CDR1 DFQATT, CDR2 SNEGSKA (reference sequence). The CDR3 sequence: CSAEGQYEQYF. CDR3 nucleotides: TGCAGTGCCGAGGGTCAGTACGAGCAGTACTTC.

This clonotype was detected many times. CDR3 region: CATSRTLGQERNEQFF. The CDR3 DNA follows: TGTGCCACCAGCAGAACTCTGGGACAGGAGCGCAATGAGCAGTTCTTC. The V and J genes are TRBV15 and TRBJ2-1, with 8 bases that match TRBD1. Germline assignment: CDR1 LNHNV and CDR2 YYDKDF (reference sequence). This CDR3 contains 16 residues. V shed 2 bases, J shed 6 bases, and the junction held 9 bases outside the gene matches. Filled out from reference TRBV15 and TRBJ2-1, the complete variable domain reads DAMVIQNPRYQVTQFGKPVTLSCSQTLNHNVMYWYQQKSSQAPKLLFHYYDKDFNNEADTPDNFQSRRPNTSFCFLDIRSPGLGDTAMYLCATSRTLGQERNEQFFGPGTRLTVL.

This clonotype has ten or more counts. V and J are TRBV18 and TRBJ1-4; the match to TRBD1 covers 9 bases. The CDR3 has 14 residues. With V trimmed by 8 bases and J by 7 bases, 8 bases remained unmatched. CDR1 is KGHSH, CDR2 LQKENI, per germline. In DNA form, the CDR3 reads TGTGCCAGCGCTTTTCCGGGACAGGGTGAAAAACTGTTTTTT. Protein: CASAFPGQGEKLFF.

The chain carries TRBV7-2 and TRBJ2-7, with D uncertain. Trimming stripped 5 bases from V and 2 bases from J, with 7 bases between. CDR1 and CDR2 (germline): SGHTA, FQGNSA. The CDR3 contains 12 residues. The CDR3 coding sequence is TGTGCCAGCAGCGCGGACGCCTACGAGCAGTACTTC. It specifies CASSADAYEQYF. Filled out from reference TRBV7-2 and TRBJ2-7, the complete variable domain reads GAGVSQSPSNKVTEKGKDVELRCDPISGHTALYWYRQSLGQGLEFLIYFQGNSAPDKSGLPSDRFSAERTGGSVSTLTIQRTQQEDSAVYLCASSADAYEQYFGPGTRLTVT.

Ten or more counts support this clonotype. The gene calls are TRBV5-1 and TRBJ2-3; 10 bases line up with TRBD2. V gave up 4 bases and J gave up 1 base; unmatched junction bases: 6. Germline-derived CDR1 and CDR2 are SGHRS and YFSETQ. The CDR3 has 16 residues. The CDR3 bases are TGCGCCAGCAGCCCGGGACTAGCGACTCGCACAGATACGCAGTATTTT. Translation: CASSPGLATRTDTQYF.

This clonotype has only a few counts. The chain uses TRBV4-2 and TRBJ1-3; no reliable D call. CDR1 is LGHNA and CDR2 is YNFKEQ in the germline V gene. Trimming pared 2 bases from V and 0 bases from J, leaving 17 bases between. The CDR3 runs 18 residues. This chain's CDR3 is CASSQSTAGRSSGNTIYF. In DNA form, the CDR3 reads TGTGCCAGCAGCCAAAGTACGGCAGGCCGCTCCTCTGGAAACACCATATATTTT.

To note about this clonotype: A much larger clone differs by one base, so this may be a read error. This sequence joins TRBV30 and TRBJ2-7; TRBD1 matches at 7 bases. Per the germline V gene, CDR1 is GTSNPN and CDR2 is SVGIG (reference sequence). With 8 bases clipped from V and 3 bases from J, the junction kept 7 bases outside the gene matches. This CDR3 has 12 amino acids. DNA for the CDR3: TGTGCCCGGACGGACAGGCTCTACGAGCAGTACTTC. Amino acids: CARTDRLYEQYF.

This chain joins TRBV6-5 and TRBJ1-3; D might be TRBD1 (6 bases). Looked up from germline, CDR1 is MNHEY and CDR2 is SVGAGI. V was trimmed by 0 bases and J by 0 bases, leaving 9 bases between them. This CDR3 is 16 amino acids long. The CDR3 bases are TGTGCCAGCAGTTACTCCTGGACAGCCTCTGGAAACACCATATATTTT. The encoded protein is CASSYSWTASGNTIYF.

The V and J genes are TRBV5-1 and TRBJ2-1; no definite D call. Germline V lookup: CDR1 SGHRS, CDR2 YFSETQ. The CDR3 is made up of 14 amino acids. V shed 7 bases and J shed 10 bases, with 21 bases lying between them. CDR3 nucleotides: TGCGCCAGCCACCAACTGGACGCCGTTGGGGAGCAGTTCTTC. Translation gives CASHQLDAVGEQFF.

The chain uses TRBV6-2 or TRBV6-3 and TRBJ1-1, with a tentative D call TRBD1 (5 bases). The CDR3 contains 14 residues. V was trimmed by 5 bases and J by 2 bases, leaving 12 bases between them. Germline V gives CDR1 MNHEY, CDR2 SVGEGT. In DNA form, the CDR3 reads TGTGCCAGCAGTCCTCAGGGAGTAAACACTGAAGCTTTCTTT. This translates into CASSPQGVNTEAFF.

At least ten counts were recorded for this clonotype. This chain connects TRBV20-1 to TRBJ2-3; 11 bases are a match to TRBD2. Germline CDR1 reads DFQATT; CDR2 reads SNEGSKA (reference sequence). Germline trimming cut 6 bases from V and 2 bases from J; bases unmatched to any gene: 7. This CDR3 has 15 residues. The CDR3: CSAHSGRVVTDTQYF. In nucleotides, the CDR3 is TGCAGTGCACATAGCGGGAGGGTTGTCACAGATACGCAGTATTTT.

This clonotype showed up many times. The gene calls are TRBV28 and TRBJ1-5; maybe TRBD1 (5 bases). The CDR3 contains 13 residues. Germline CDR1 MDHEN, CDR2 SYDVKM. V was shortened by 5 bases and J by 3 bases, with 8 bases between the two germline ends. CDR3 sequence: CASSGGDNQPQHF. CDR3 coding DNA: TGTGCCAGCAGTGGGGGGGACAATCAGCCCCAGCATTTT.

On this clonotype itself: A read error may explain this, as a much larger clone is one base away. The chain carries TRBV30 and TRBJ2-7, with 8 positions matching TRBD2. V shed 0 bases and J 6 bases; nucleotides not matched to a gene: 4. The germline gives CDR1 GTSNPN, CDR2 SVGIG (reference sequence). CDR3 length equals 13 residues. CDR3 nucleotides: TGTGCCTGGAGTGTAGCGGGAGTGTCCGAGCAGTACTTC. It translates to CAWSVAGVSEQYF.

This clonotype was seen at least ten times. The CDR3 loop is CASSTILAGDAYNEQFF. DNA of the CDR3: TGTGCCAGCAGCACTATACTAGCGGGGGATGCCTACAATGAGCAGTTCTTC. The rearrangement links TRBV11-2 to TRBJ2-1, with 11 bases that match TRBD2. Germline trimming cut 5 bases from V and 2 bases from J; bases unmatched to any gene: 8. CDR1 is SGHAT, CDR2 FQNNGV, per germline. This CDR3 contains 17 residues.

Here the CDR3 reads CASSQDRVGLASIYF. The CDR3 DNA is TGTGCCAGCAGCCAAGATAGGGTGGGACTGGCGTCCATATATTTT. The chain is built from TRBV3-1 and TRBJ1-3; D might be TRBD1 (5 bases). Germline assignment: CDR1 LGHDT and CDR2 YNNKEL (reference sequence). V was shortened by 0 bases and J by 11 bases, with 17 bases between the two germline ends. This CDR3 is built from 15 residues.

The chain has TRBV20-1 and TRBJ1-1, with D possibly matching TRBD1 (5 bases). V was trimmed by 0 bases and J by 1 base, leaving 12 bases between them. The CDR3 runs 15 residues. Germline CDR1 and CDR2: DFQATT and SNEGSKA (reference sequence). The CDR3 loop reads CSARDASGGNTEAFF. The CDR3 DNA sequence: TGCAGTGCTAGAGATGCCTCCGGGGGGAACACTGAAGCTTTCTTT.

In this sample, this clonotype turned up many times. The chain is built from TRBV13 and TRBJ2-7; 7 nucleotides agree with TRBD2. The CDR3 length is 16 residues. CDR1 is PRHDT, CDR2 FYEKMQ, per germline (reference sequence). Unmatched junction bases numbered 12, after V lost 0 bases and J lost 7 bases. The CDR3 here is CASSLGGGVPNVEQYF. DNA for the CDR3: TGTGCCAGCAGCTTAGGGGGGGGGGTTCCCAACGTTGAGCAGTACTTC.

This clonotype has a count of ten or more. This chain uses TRBV28 with TRBJ2-7, with a tentative D call TRBD1 (5 bases). The CDR3 has 14 residues. Germline V gene sequence: CDR1 MDHEN, CDR2 SYDVKM. V lost 2 bases and J 3 bases, leaving 11 bases between the germline ends. This CDR3 reads CASSLVGADYEQYF. CDR3 coding DNA: TGTGCCAGCAGTTTAGTAGGGGCAGACTACGAGCAGTACTTC.

This clonotype was found many times. This chain uses TRBV2 with TRBJ1-5; D call uncertain. Germline V gives CDR1 SNHLY, CDR2 FYNNEI. The CDR3 spans 16 residues. V shed 4 bases and J shed 4 bases, with 17 bases lying between them. The CDR3 nucleotides are TGTGCCAGCAGTGGCGACGGAGGGATCATGAATCAGCCCCAGCATTTT. This codes for CASSGDGGIMNQPQHF.

This clonotype was counted only a few times. V gene TRBV19 combines with J gene TRBJ1-1, with 8 bases that match TRBD1. J lost 5 bases, V lost 11 bases, and 10 bases had no gene match. CDR1 and CDR2 (germline): LNHDA, SQIVND (reference sequence). This CDR3 is 13 amino acids long. The CDR3 coding sequence is TGTGCCTCTCAGGGGGCAGGGTTGACTGAAGCTTTCTTT. Translation gives CASQGAGLTEAFF.

This clonotype was picked up a small number of times. The chain couples TRBV7-9 to TRBJ2-1; D is possibly TRBD2 (5 bases). CDR3 size: 14 residues. The germline V gene encodes CDR1 SEHNR and CDR2 FQNEAQ (reference sequence). The V end lost 4 bases, the J end lost 12 bases, and 19 bases lay between the germline ends. The CDR3 sequence: CASSSAMMGEGQFF. In nucleotides, the CDR3 is TGTGCCAGCAGCTCCGCAATGATGGGAGAGGGGCAGTTCTTC.

This clonotype was recorded many times. The J gene is TRBJ2-2, the V gene TRBV5-1, with no clear D. This CDR3 has 14 residues. The V and J ends lost 3 bases and 1 base respectively, with 7 bases between them. Looked up from germline, CDR1 is SGHRS and CDR2 is YFSETQ. CDR3 loop: CASSYLENTGELFF. Here the CDR3 DNA reads TGCGCCAGCAGCTATCTCGAGAACACCGGGGAGCTGTTTTTT.

This clonotype was recorded at least ten times. This chain uses TRBV29-1 with TRBJ2-3; 13 bases line up with TRBD2. The V segment lost 7 bases and the J segment 2 bases; nucleotides outside the gene matches: 3. CDR1 and CDR2 (germline): SQVTM, ANQGSEA. The CDR3 contains 14 residues. CDR3 sequence: CSGLAGGTTDTQYF. The CDR3 DNA reads as TGCAGCGGACTAGCGGGAGGTACCACAGATACGCAGTATTTT.

In its sample, this clonotype was seen a few times. The chain recombines TRBV14 with TRBJ2-1; D uncertain. This CDR3 region has 12 residues. CDR1 and CDR2 from the germline V gene are SGHDN and FVKESK. V lost 2 bases to trimming and J lost 9 bases, with 8 bases between them. DNA of the CDR3: TGTGCCAGCAGCCAAACCCGAACTGAGCAGTTCTTC. Translating gives CASSQTRTEQFF. The full variable domain, completed using reference TRBV14 and TRBJ2-1, is EAGVTQFPSHSVIEKGQTVTLRCDPISGHDNLYWYRRVMGKEIKFLLHFVKESKQDESGMPNNRFLAERTGGTYSTLKVQPAELEDSGVYFCASSQTRTEQFFGPGTRLTVL.

This chain uses TRBV15 with TRBJ2-5; possibly TRBD2 for D (5 bases). V was cut by 0 bases and J by 2 bases, with 16 bases left in between. Germline-derived CDR1 and CDR2 are LNHNV and YYDKDF (reference sequence). The CDR3 contains 17 residues. The CDR3 nucleotides are TGTGCCACCAGCAGAGATGTTGACGGAGGAGGACAAGAGACCCAGTACTTC. Its translation is CATSRDVDGGGQETQYF.

This clonotype has a count of ten or more. The chain has TRBV6-2 or TRBV6-3 and TRBJ2-1; D may be TRBD2 (6 bases). The ends were cut back, 4 bases at V and 5 bases at J, with 12 bases in the middle. Per the germline V gene, CDR1 is MNHEY and CDR2 is SVGEGT. The CDR3 runs 14 residues. This CDR3 is CASSSGLEHNEQFF. CDR3 DNA sequence: TGTGCCAGCAGTTCGGGACTCGAGCACAATGAGCAGTTCTTC.